This record covers a single TCR beta chain. No antigen is known for it. The CDR3 consists of 15 residues. Germline V gene sequence: CDR1 MNHEY, CDR2 SMNVEV (reference sequence). V dropped 3 bases and J dropped 1 base, with 12 bases sitting between them. These data are taken from a study of cytomegalovirus exposure and HLA in healthy donors. General observations from the study: A likely sequencing artifact accounted for one observed cluster of highly shared sequence variants. As a later analysis showed, several of the most significant clusters appeared to be linked to common viral pathogens. In a later analysis, DRB1 alleles had the most associated TCRs; HLA-C alleles the fewest.

The PCR contained 60 Vbeta and 13 Jbeta primers. Profiled with immunoSEQ multiplex PCR; TCRdb holds only in-frame clones, not every one. This sample has about 180,000 clones, with 70% to 80% found just once. Sequencing was performed on PBMCs. The clonotype was recovered from a man aged 18 to 30 in good health and CMV-seronegative. The V and J genes are TRBV27 and TRBJ1-2, with a weak D call TRBD1 (6 bases). This CDR3 reads CASSLAGGDNYGYTF. The DNA of the CDR3 is TGTGCCAGCAGTTTGGCTGGGGGCGATAACTATGGCTACACCTTC.